This T cell receptor beta chain comes out of a study of T-cell reconstitution after alpha-beta-depleted transplantation in children. Researchers prepared the TCRbeta library using unique molecular identifiers, the study reports. From the PCR reads, TCRdb called clonotypes with MiXCR, one entry per CDR3 protein. The sample contains roughly 500,000 distinct CDR3 sequences, 32% of which appear only once. There are 13 residues in the CDR3. V gave up 2 bases and J gave up 1 base, with 5 bases separating them. This clonotype was counted only a few times. The TCR sequence derives from a human donor who donated a stem cell graft to a child with aplastic anemia. The gene calls are TRBV12-3 or TRBV12-4 and TRBJ1-1; D gene ambiguous. Sequencing used PBMCs from the stem cell graft donor, obtained from the stem cell graft. The CDR3 DNA sequence: TGTGCCAGCAGTTTATACGGGAACACTGAAGCTTTCTTT. Encoded protein: CASSLYGNTEAFF.